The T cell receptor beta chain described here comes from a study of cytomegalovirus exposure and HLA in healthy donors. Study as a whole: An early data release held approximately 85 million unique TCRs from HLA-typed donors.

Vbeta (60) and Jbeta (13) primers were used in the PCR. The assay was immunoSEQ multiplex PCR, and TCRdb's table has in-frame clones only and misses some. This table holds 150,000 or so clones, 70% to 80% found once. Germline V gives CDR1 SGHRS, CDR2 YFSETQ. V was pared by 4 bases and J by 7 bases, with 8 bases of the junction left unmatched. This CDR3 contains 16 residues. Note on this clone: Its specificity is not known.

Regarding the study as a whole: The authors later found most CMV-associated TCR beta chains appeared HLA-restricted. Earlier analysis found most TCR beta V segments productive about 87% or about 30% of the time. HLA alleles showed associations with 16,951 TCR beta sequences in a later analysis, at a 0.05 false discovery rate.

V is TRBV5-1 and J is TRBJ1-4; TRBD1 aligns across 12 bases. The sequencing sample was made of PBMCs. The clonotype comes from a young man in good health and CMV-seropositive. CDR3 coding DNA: TGCGCCAGCAGCCCGGGACAGGGGGCGCGTGGTGAAAAACTGTTTTTT. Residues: CASSPGQGARGEKLFF.